The 10 T cell receptor beta chains presented below share a single source sample, sequenced in a study of shared clonotypes between healthy human individuals. Here immunoSEQ multiplex PCR was the method, and the copy in TCRdb shows in-frame clones only, minus some. The data show a few hundred thousand clones, 77% seen once. Sequenced material: PBMCs. These receptors were obtained from a woman between 35 and 50 years old in good health. Some clones in this sample may be carry-over from other donors' samples.

The gene calls are TRBV9 and TRBJ1-1, with D tentatively TRBD1 (5 bases). Per germline, CDR1 SGDLS and CDR2 YYNGEE. CDR3 size: 15 residues. V lost 3 bases and J lost 1, with 13 bases in between. The CDR3 DNA reads TGTGCCAGCAGCGCCTCGGGGGGGACGAACACTGAAGCTTTCTTT. Translation gives CASSASGGTNTEAFF.

The V gene is TRBV7-2, the J gene TRBJ2-7; D might be TRBD2 (6 bases). Trimming cost V 5 bases and J 3 bases, with 17 bases left between them. The CDR3 length is 15 residues. The germline gives CDR1 SGHTA, CDR2 FQGNSA. CDR3: CASSPAGTAIYEQYF. The CDR3 DNA sequence: TGTGCCAGCAGCCCGGCCGGGACTGCGATCTACGAGCAGTACTTC.

The J gene is TRBJ1-2, the V gene TRBV2; TRBD1 agrees at 7 bases. CDR3 size: 13 residues. V lost 5 bases and J lost 8; bases outside the gene matches: 8. The V gene's germline CDR1 is SNHLY and CDR2 FYNNEI. CDR3 coding DNA: TGTGCCAGCAGTCGGGACAGTAGTTTGGGCTACACCTTC. Translation gives CASSRDSSLGYTF.

Regarding this clone: A far larger clone is one base from this, pointing to a likely read error. V gene TRBV11-2 combines with J gene TRBJ2-7, with D perhaps matching TRBD1 (5 bases). The CDR3 consists of 15 residues. Germline V gene lookup returns CDR1 SGHAT and CDR2 FQNNGV. Trimming left V 1 base short and J 5 bases short, with 15 bases between. CDR3 amino acids: CASSLGLGPRHEQYF. CDR3 DNA sequence: TGTGCCAGCAGCTTAGGACTGGGGCCGCGGCACGAGCAGTACTTC. The full variable domain, its missing parts supplied by reference TRBV11-2 and TRBJ2-7, is EAGVAQSPRYKIIEKRQSVAFWCNPISGHATLYWYQQILGQGPKLLIQFQNNGVVDDSQLPKDRFSAERLKGVDSTLKIQPAKLEDSAVYLCASSLGLGPRHEQYFGPGTRLTVT.

A note on this clone: One base away lies a much larger clone, so this may be a sequencing read error. This rearrangement joins TRBV11-2 to TRBJ2-3; D is possibly TRBD1 or TRBD2 (5 bases each). The CDR3 length is 15 residues. The germline V gene has CDR1 SGHAT and CDR2 FQNNGV. Trimming took off 4 bases at V and 1 base at J, with 12 bases between the two ends. The CDR3 nucleotides read TGTGCCAGCAGCTCAGTCCAGGGAGGCACAGATACGCAGTATTTT. Translating it yields CASSSVQGGTDTQYF.

V and J are TRBV5-1 and TRBJ2-1; D is perhaps TRBD2 (6 bases). The CDR3 has 17 residues. Germline CDR1 reads SGHRS; CDR2 reads YFSETQ. The germline V and J ends were trimmed by 5 bases and 0 bases, with 18 bases remaining between them. For the CDR3, the DNA is TGCGCCAGCAGTATAATCAGAGGGAGGTCCTCCTACAATGAGCAGTTCTTC. Its translation: CASSIIRGRSSYNEQFF.

This rearrangement joins TRBV19 to TRBJ2-5; tentative D call: TRBD2 (6 bases). CDR1 and CDR2 from the germline V gene are LNHDA and SQIVND (reference sequence). The ends were cut back, 5 bases at V and 3 bases at J, with 16 bases in the middle. The CDR3 is made up of 15 amino acids. CDR3 amino acids: CASSAGTAREETQYF. The CDR3 region has the DNA TGTGCCAGTAGTGCGGGGACCGCTAGGGAAGAGACCCAGTACTTC.

In this sample, this clone turned up once. This likely reflects a read error, since a far larger clone is one base away. The genes are TRBV28 and TRBJ2-3; no reliable D call. The germline V gene has CDR1 MDHEN and CDR2 SYDVKM. CDR3 length: 14 amino acids. This CDR3 is CASSPPWAADTQDF. CDR3 coding DNA: TGTGCCAGCAGTCCACCCTGGGCGGCAGATACGCAGGATTTT.

The chain combines TRBV4-1 with TRBJ2-7; 8 bases match TRBD2. This CDR3 is 15 amino acids long. V was clipped by 0 bases and J by 5 bases; unmatched bases: 6. Germline V lookup: CDR1 MGHRA, CDR2 YSYEKL. The DNA of the CDR3 is TGCGCCAGCAGCCAAGATTGGGCAGCGGGAGACGAGCAGTACTTC. This codes for CASSQDWAAGDEQYF.

This chain connects TRBV6-5 to TRBJ1-1; 8 bases line up with TRBD1. Germline CDR1 and CDR2: MNHEY and SVGAGI. V lost 2 bases, J lost 8 bases, and 4 bases stayed unmatched. The CDR3 contains 13 residues. In nucleotides, the CDR3 is TGTGCCAGCAGTTACCCTGGGACAGGAGAAGCTTTCTTT. As protein: CASSYPGTGEAFF.